There are a few counts of the clone carrying this T cell receptor beta chain. Its antigen is as yet unknown. Template switching, a step in the protocol, added a universal primer site, and cDNA carried unique molecular identifiers. One entry per CDR3 protein, called by TCRdb with MiXCR from the 5' RACE reads. The profile shows about 190,000 distinct CDR3 sequences, around a sixth of them singletons. Germline values: CDR1 LNHDA, CDR2 SQIVND (reference sequence). V gave up 4 bases and J gave up 10 bases; unmatched junction bases: 1. The length of the CDR3 is 11 residues. The data derive from a study of identical twins. Study-wide points: Cord blood's abundant beta clonotypes had fewer insertions, unlike memory repertoires.

A further study also used this sample, focusing on T cells expressing NK-cell markers.

This receptor was obtained from a woman aged 18-30 years in good health. Sequenced input: CD8+ T cells sorted from blood. This chain links TRBV19 with TRBJ2-1; TRBD2 agrees at 7 bases. CDR3 sequence: CASSTLAEQFF. DNA of the CDR3: TGTGCCAGTAGTACACTAGCGGAGCAGTTCTTC. The full variable domain, in which reference TRBV19 and TRBJ2-1 provide the parts outside the CDR3, is DGGITQSPKYLFRKEGQNVTLSCEQNLNHDAMYWYRQDPGQGLRLIYYSQIVNDFQKGDIAEGYSVSREKKESFPLTVTSAQKNPTAFYLCASSTLAEQFFGPGTRLTVL.